These T cell receptor beta chains were read from a single sample in a study of cytomegalovirus exposure and HLA in healthy donors. The data were produced by immunoSEQ multiplex PCR, yet TCRdb's version contains in-frame clones alone and is incomplete. The sample contains tens of thousands of clones, 60% to 85% of which appear only once. The material sequenced was PBMCs. Source of these receptors: a woman in her thirties or forties in good health and CMV-seropositive. CDR3s include the opening cysteine and the closing phenylalanine or tryptophan. The D gene is left open where the match is weak. The size of a clone is reported for some rows only, either as once, few or many, or as a class for expanded clones.

V: TRBV5-6
size: -
D: TRBD2
J: TRBJ2-7
CDR3: CASSIGTSGSFYEQYF
DNA: TGTGCCAGCAGCATCGGGACTAGCGGGAGCTTCTACGAGCAGTACTTC

V: TRBV5-1
size: -
D: TRBD2
J: TRBJ2-1
CDR3: CASSLRLAGASSYNEQFF
DNA: TGCGCCAGCAGCTTACGACTAGCGGGGGCCAGCTCCTACAATGAGCAGTTCTTC

V: TRBV28
size: -
D: -
J: TRBJ2-7
CDR3: CASSLSLGRGSYEQYF
DNA: TGTGCCAGCAGTTTATCGCTTGGCAGGGGCTCCTACGAGCAGTACTTC

V: TRBV7-2
size: -
D: -
J: TRBJ2-7
CDR3: CASSSFSYEQYF
DNA: TGTGCCAGCAGCTCATTCTCCTACGAGCAGTACTTC

V: TRBV7-8
size: once
D: -
J: TRBJ1-1
CDR3: CASSLKANTEAFF
DNA: TGTGCCAGCAGCTTAAAAGCGAACACTGAAGCTTTCTTT

V: TRBV6-5
size: -
D: TRBD2
J: TRBJ2-1
CDR3: CASTLVAGGPGEQFF
DNA: TGTGCCAGCACCTTAGTAGCGGGAGGGCCGGGGGAGCAGTTCTTC

V: TRBV11-2
size: once
D: TRBD1
J: TRBJ1-5
CDR3: CASSQDRGGTQPQHF
DNA: TGTGCCAGCAGCCAGGACAGGGGTGGTACTCAGCCCCAGCATTTT

V: TRBV9
size: few
D: -
J: TRBJ1-1
CDR3: CASSVGAVNTEAFF
DNA: TGTGCCAGCAGCGTAGGCGCGGTGAACACTGAAGCTTTCTTT

V: TRBV14
size: -
D: -
J: TRBJ2-7
CDR3: CASRPRAREQYF
DNA: TGTGCCAGCAGACCCAGGGCTCGCGAGCAGTACTTC

V: TRBV11-3
size: few
D: -
J: TRBJ1-1
CDR3: CASSLAFRVNTEAFF
DNA: TGTGCCAGCAGCTTAGCGTTTCGGGTGAACACTGAAGCTTTCTTT